This T cell receptor (beta chain) was profiled in a study of PD-1 blockade in classical Hodgkin lymphoma. Profiled with immunoSEQ multiplex PCR; TCRdb holds only in-frame clones, not every one. The data show tens of thousands of clones, 80% seen once. V shed 4 bases and J shed 8 bases, with 9 bases lying between them. This CDR3 region has 11 residues. CDR1 is SGDLS, CDR2 YYNGEE, per germline. In the case of this clone: Its antigen is not identified.

Study-wide findings and caveats: The diversity seen at baseline in complete responders resembled that of newly diagnosed patients. Why repertoires differed is undefined; disease activity or prior therapy possibly contributed. TCR diversity rose significantly by C4D1 in CD4+ but not CD8+ cells.

Each patient relapsed following autologous stem cell transplantation, and prior brentuximab vedotin exposure differed. Under best response, outcomes were complete response, partial response or progressive disease. This chain links TRBV9 with TRBJ1-2; the D is unclear. The receptor was isolated from a human donor with classical Hodgkin lymphoma. This sample comprised peripheral blood mononuclear cells (PBMCs), obtained before the second cycle of nivolumab. CDR3 amino acids: CASSTGFGYTF. For the CDR3, the DNA is TGTGCCAGCAGCACCGGGTTCGGCTACACCTTC. Filled out from reference TRBV9 and TRBJ1-2, the complete variable domain reads DSGVTQTPKHLITATGQRVTLRCSPRSGDLSVYWYQQSLDQGLQFLIQYYNGEERAKGNILERFSAQQFPDLHSELNLSSLELGDSALYFCASSTGFGYTFGSGTRLTVV.